A few counts support the clone carrying this T cell receptor (beta chain). Its target is not known. These data are taken from a study of human T cells and chemical hapten exposure. Study overall: Skin of the upper inner arm, around 2 cm by around 2 cm, received 2% DPC for sensitization. Findings of the study overall: Because all patients had alopecia, their immune responses might differ from healthy ones.

Individual cDNA molecules each carried unique molecular identifiers attached by the library. In TCRdb, the RACE reads were re-called with MiXCR into one record per CDR3 protein. The sample yields 300,000 to 400,000 distinct CDR3 sequences, approximately 6.3% seen once. Indicated time point: patch test 1, 2 weeks after DPC sensitization. The treatment is: therapeutic diphenylcyclopropenone sensitization with weekly scalp DPC. The sequenced sample was whole blood, obtained in connection with sensitization to the hapten diphenylcyclopropenone (DPC). This TCR was sampled from a woman younger than 35 with alopecia areata. Some clones in this sample may be carry-over from other donors' samples.

The CDR3 DNA reads as TGTGCCAGCAGCCAAGAACCCCGGACACGCGGTGAGCAGTTCTTC. Its protein is CASSQEPRTRGEQFF. V and J are TRBV3-1 and TRBJ2-1, with a tentative D call TRBD1 (5 bases). CDR1 and CDR2 (germline): LGHDT, YNNKEL (reference sequence). The CDR3 runs 15 residues. V lost 0 bases, J lost 9 bases, and 15 bases lay in between.